The 6 T cell receptor beta chains below were found in one sample sequenced in a study of response to subunit inactivated influenza vaccine. A single record per CDR3 protein comes from TCRdb applying MiXCR to the RT-PCR reads. The sample has approximately 730,000 distinct CDR3 sequences, approximately 15% seen once; the top ten hold approximately 7%. This material consisted of PBMCs from blood, taken roughly 15 days before vaccination. These receptors were obtained from a man in his fifties who received an inactivated influenza vaccine.

This clonotype was recorded a few times. V gene TRBV7-9 combines with J gene TRBJ2-5, with 9 bases aligning to TRBD2. This CDR3 has 16 amino acids. Germline values: CDR1 SEHNR, CDR2 FQNEAQ (reference sequence). Unmatched junction bases numbered 6, after V lost 1 base and J lost 3 bases. The CDR3 loop is CASSLGVASGKETQYF. CDR3 in DNA: TGTGCCAGCAGCTTAGGTGTGGCTAGCGGGAAAGAGACCCAGTACTTC.

The V call is TRBV27, the J call TRBJ2-7; D may be TRBD1 (5 bases). Trimming removed 6 bases at V and 0 bases at J, with 9 bases between. CDR3 length equals 13 residues. The germline gives CDR1 MNHEY, CDR2 SMNVEV (reference sequence). The CDR3 reads CASRSGRSYEQYF. The CDR3, as DNA: TGTGCCAGCAGATCAGGGCGCTCCTACGAGCAGTACTTC.

The sample holds a few counts of this clonotype. The chain has TRBV25-1 and TRBJ2-1, with D possibly being TRBD1 (5 bases). This CDR3 comprises 15 residues. V lost 5 bases, J lost 0 bases, and 11 bases lay in between. Looked up from germline, CDR1 is MGHDK and CDR2 is SYGVNS. The CDR3, as DNA: TGTGCCAGCAGTAAAGGACAAAGCTCCTACAATGAGCAGTTCTTC. This translates into CASSKGQSSYNEQFF.

This sequence joins TRBV4-1 and TRBJ1-1; 7 positions match TRBD1. The CDR3 loop spans 17 amino acids. V gave up 1 base and J gave up 0 bases; unmatched junction bases: 8. Germline-derived CDR1 and CDR2 are MGHRA and YSYEKL. The chain's CDR3 is CASSQAPNRGLNTEAFF. CDR3 in DNA: TGCGCCAGCAGCCAAGCTCCTAACAGGGGCTTGAACACTGAAGCTTTCTTT.

The rearrangement uses TRBV28 and TRBJ2-7; D is possibly TRBD2 (6 bases). Per germline, CDR1 MDHEN and CDR2 SYDVKM. The germline V and J ends were trimmed by 4 bases and 5 bases, with 24 bases remaining between them. CDR3 length: 17 residues. The CDR3 DNA follows: TGTGCCAGCAGTTCCCTCGGGGGTAGCGCCAGCCTTGACGAGCAGTACTTC. Its protein is CASSSLGGSASLDEQYF. The variable domain in full, with the rest retrieved from reference TRBV28 and TRBJ2-7, is DVKVTQSSRYLVKRTGEKVFLECVQDMDHENMFWYRQDPGLGLRLIYFSYDVKMKEKGDIPEGYSVSREKKERFSLILESASTNQTSMYLCASSSLGGSASLDEQYFGPGTRLTVT.

The CDR3 reads CASSPTGGRGYTF. The CDR3 DNA reads as TGTGCCAGCAGCCCGACAGGGGGCAGGGGCTACACCTTC. The chain combines TRBV6-1 with TRBJ1-2, with 10 bases identical to TRBD1. CDR1 and CDR2 (germline): MNHNS, SASEGT. The CDR3 spans 13 residues. Unmatched junction bases numbered 6, after V lost 6 bases and J lost 8 bases.